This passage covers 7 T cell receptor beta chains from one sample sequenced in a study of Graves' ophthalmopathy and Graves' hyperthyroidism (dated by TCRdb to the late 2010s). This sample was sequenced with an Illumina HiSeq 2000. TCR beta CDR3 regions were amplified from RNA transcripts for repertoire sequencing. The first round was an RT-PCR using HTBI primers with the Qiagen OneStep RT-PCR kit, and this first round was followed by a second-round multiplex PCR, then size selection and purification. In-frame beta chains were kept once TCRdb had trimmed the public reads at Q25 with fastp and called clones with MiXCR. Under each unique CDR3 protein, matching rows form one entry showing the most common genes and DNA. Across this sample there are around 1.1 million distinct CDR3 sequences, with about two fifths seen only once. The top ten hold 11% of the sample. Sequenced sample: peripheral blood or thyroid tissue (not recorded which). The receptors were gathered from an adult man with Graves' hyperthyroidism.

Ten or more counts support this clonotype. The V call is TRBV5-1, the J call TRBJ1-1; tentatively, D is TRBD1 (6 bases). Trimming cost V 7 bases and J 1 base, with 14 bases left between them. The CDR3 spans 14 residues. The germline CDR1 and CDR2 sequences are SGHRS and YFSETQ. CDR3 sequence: CASCSGAGNTEAFF. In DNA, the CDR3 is TGCGCCAGCTGCTCAGGGGCAGGGAACACTGAAGCTTTCTTT.

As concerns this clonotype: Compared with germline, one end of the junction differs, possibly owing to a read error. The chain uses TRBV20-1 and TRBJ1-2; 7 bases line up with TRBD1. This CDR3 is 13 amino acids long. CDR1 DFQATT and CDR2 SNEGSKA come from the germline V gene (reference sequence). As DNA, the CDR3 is TGCAGTGCTAGAGATCTGGGACAGTCGGGCTACGCCTTC. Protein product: CSARDLGQSGYAF.

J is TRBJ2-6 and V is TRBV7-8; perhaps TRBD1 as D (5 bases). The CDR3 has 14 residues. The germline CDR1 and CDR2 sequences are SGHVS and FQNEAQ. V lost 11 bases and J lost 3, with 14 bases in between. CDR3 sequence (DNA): TGTGCCGGACACACGGGTTATGGGGCCAACGTCCTGACTTTC. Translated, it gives CAGHTGYGANVLTF.

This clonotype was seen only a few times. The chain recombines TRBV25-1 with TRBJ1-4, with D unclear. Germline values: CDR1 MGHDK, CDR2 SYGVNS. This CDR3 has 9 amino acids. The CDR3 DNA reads TGTGCAACTAATGAAAAACTGTTTTTT. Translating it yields CATNEKLFF.

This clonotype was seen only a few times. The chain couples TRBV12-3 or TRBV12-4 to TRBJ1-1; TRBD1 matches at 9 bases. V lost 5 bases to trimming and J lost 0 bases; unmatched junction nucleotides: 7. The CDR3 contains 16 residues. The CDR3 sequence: CASSPGQGPLNTEAFF. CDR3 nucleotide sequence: TGTGCCAGCAGTCCGGGACAGGGACCTTTGAACACTGAAGCTTTCTTT.

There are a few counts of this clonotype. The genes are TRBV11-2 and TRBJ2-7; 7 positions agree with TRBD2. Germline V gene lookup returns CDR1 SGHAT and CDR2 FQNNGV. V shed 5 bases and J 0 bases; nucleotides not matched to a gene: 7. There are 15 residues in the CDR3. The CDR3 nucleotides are TGTGCCAGCAGCGACCAACTAGCGAACTCCTACGAGCAGTACTTC. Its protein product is CASSDQLANSYEQYF. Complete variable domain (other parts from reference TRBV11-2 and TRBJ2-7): EAGVAQSPRYKIIEKRQSVAFWCNPISGHATLYWYQQILGQGPKLLIQFQNNGVVDDSQLPKDRFSAERLKGVDSTLKIQPAKLEDSAVYLCASSDQLANSYEQYFGPGTRLTVT.

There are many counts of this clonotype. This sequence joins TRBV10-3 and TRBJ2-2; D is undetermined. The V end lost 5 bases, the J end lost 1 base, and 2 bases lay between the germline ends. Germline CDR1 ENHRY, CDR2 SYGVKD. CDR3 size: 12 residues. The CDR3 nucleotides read TGTGCCATCAGTAAGAACACCGGGGAGCTGTTTTTT. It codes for CAISKNTGELFF.